This TCR beta chain appears in the sequencing data of a study of patients and donors after allogeneic stem cell transplantation. TCRdb passed the RT-PCR reads through MiXCR, listing each CDR3 protein once. The sample records over 350,000 distinct CDR3 sequences, around 15% being singletons. Germline-derived CDR1 and CDR2 are MNHEY and SMNVEV (reference sequence). Trimming cost V 6 bases and J 4 bases, with 19 bases left between them. The CDR3 totals 15 residues. The chain recombines TRBV27 with TRBJ2-7, with a possible D match to TRBD1 (6 bases). The sample consisted of blood, either unsorted or a sorted T cell fraction (not recorded which). The TCR sequence derives from a human donor who was either an allogeneic HSCT recipient or a stem cell or donor lymphocyte infusion donor (not recorded which). It is not recorded whose cells these are; they may come from a transplant donor. CDR3 coding DNA: TGTGCCAGCAGCGATAAACAGGGATATAGGTACGAGCAGTACTTC. It is translated as CASSDKQGYRYEQYF.